The sequence of this T cell receptor (beta chain) was determined in a study of blood T cell repertoires in COVID-19. Background on the study: Spain, Italy and the United States supplied samples that represented acute and convalescent COVID-19. PBMCs, B-cell-depleted T cells, or T cells provided the cDNA or gDNA that made up the material.

Original handling: From reference gene primer amplification, estimates of nucleated cell counts were derived. Sequencing was performed with immunoSEQ multiplex PCR; in TCRdb, only in-frame clones are kept and a portion is missing. Clone size and the V and J calls come from that table; the DNA yielded D and trimming. This sample has around 95,000 clones; roughly 84% occur once, and the top ten carry around 13%. CDR3 length equals 16 residues. V lost 6 bases, J lost 7 bases, and 15 bases stayed unmatched. Germline CDR1 and CDR2: LNHDA and SQIVND (reference sequence). The specimen was peripheral blood. The rearrangement links TRBV19 to TRBJ1-5, with TRBD1 matching 7 bases. The receptor was derived from a human donor in a cohort sampled during active COVID-19. For the CDR3, the DNA is TGTGCCAGTAGAAGCTTCACAGGGGATCCCGGACAGCCCCAGCATTTT. Translation: CASRSFTGDPGQPQHF.